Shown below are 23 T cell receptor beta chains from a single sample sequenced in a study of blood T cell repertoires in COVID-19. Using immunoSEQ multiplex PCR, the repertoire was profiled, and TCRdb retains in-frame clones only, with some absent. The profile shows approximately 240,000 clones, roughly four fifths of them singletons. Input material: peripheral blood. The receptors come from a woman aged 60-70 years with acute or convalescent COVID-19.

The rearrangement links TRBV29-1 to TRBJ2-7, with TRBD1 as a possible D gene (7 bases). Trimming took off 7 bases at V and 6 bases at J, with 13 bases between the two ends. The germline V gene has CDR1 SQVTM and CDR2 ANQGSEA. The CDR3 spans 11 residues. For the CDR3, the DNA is TGCAGCGGAGCTCAGGGGGGCGAGCAGTACTTC. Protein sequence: CSGAQGGEQYF.

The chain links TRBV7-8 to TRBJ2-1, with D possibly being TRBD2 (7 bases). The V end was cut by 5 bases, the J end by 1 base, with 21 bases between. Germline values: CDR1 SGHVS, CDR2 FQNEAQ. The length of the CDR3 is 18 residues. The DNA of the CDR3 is TGTGCCAGCAGCCTTAAGAATCGGGGGGCGATATCCTACAATGAGCAGTTCTTC. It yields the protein CASSLKNRGAISYNEQFF.

CDR3 DNA sequence: TGTGCCAGCAGCCAAGAGGCAGGCCAGGGGCAAAACATTCAGTACTTC. Translating it yields CASSQEAGQGQNIQYF. This chain joins TRBV4-2 and TRBJ2-4; D might be TRBD1 (6 bases). The germline V gene encodes CDR1 LGHNA and CDR2 YNFKEQ. The ends were cut back, 0 bases at V and 5 bases at J, with 14 bases in the middle. The CDR3 spans 16 residues.

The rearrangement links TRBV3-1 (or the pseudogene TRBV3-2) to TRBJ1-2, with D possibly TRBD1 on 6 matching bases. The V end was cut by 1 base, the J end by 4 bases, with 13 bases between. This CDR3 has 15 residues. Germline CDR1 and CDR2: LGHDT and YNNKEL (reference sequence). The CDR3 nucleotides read TGTGCCAGCAGCCAAGGGGGGCTAAGAGCCTATGGCTACACCTTC. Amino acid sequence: CASSQGGLRAYGYTF.

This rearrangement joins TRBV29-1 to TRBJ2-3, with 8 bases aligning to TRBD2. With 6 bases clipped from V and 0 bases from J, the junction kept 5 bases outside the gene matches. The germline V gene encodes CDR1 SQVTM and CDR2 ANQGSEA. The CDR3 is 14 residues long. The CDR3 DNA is TGCAGCGTAAGCAGCGGGGGAAGCACAGATACGCAGTATTTT. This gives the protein CSVSSGGSTDTQYF.

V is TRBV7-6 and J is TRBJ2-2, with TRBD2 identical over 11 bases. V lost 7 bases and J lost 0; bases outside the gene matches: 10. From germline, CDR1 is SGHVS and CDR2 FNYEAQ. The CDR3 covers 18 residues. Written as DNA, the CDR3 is TGTGCCAGCACCGACATACTAGCGGGGGAATCGAACACCGGGGAGCTGTTTTTT. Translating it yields CASTDILAGESNTGELFF.

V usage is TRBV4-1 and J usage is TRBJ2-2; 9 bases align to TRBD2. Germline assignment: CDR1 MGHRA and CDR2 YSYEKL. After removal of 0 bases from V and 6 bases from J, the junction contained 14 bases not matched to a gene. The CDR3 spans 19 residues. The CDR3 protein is CASSQEAPPAGGLAGELFF. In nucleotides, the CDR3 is TGCGCCAGCAGCCAAGAAGCCCCCCCAGCGGGGGGCCTGGCCGGGGAGCTGTTTTTT.

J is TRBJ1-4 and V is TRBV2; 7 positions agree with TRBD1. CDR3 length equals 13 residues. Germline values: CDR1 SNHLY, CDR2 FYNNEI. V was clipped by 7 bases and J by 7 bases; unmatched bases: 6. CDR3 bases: TGTGCCAGCAATCGGGACAGCCTTGAAAAACTGTTTTTT. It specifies CASNRDSLEKLFF.

The DNA of the CDR3 is TGCGCCAGCAGCTTGGTAGCGGGGGCGTCTGTAGAGACCCAGTACTTC. As protein: CASSLVAGASVETQYF. The chain is built from TRBV5-1 and TRBJ2-5; 9 nucleotides match TRBD2. There are 16 residues in the CDR3. Germline V gives CDR1 SGHRS, CDR2 YFSETQ. J was trimmed by 4 bases and V by 0 bases; bases with no gene match: 7.

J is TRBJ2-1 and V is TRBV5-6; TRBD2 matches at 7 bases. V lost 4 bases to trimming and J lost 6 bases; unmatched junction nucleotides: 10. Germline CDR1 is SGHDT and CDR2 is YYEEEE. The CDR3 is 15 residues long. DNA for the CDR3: TGTGCCAGCAGCCCTCTCCAACTAGCGACCAATGAGCAGTTCTTC. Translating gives CASSPLQLATNEQFF.

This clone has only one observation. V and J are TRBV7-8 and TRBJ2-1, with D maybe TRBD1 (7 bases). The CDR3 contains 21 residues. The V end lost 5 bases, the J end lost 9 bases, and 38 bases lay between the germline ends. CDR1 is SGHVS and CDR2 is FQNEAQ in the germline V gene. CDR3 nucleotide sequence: TGTGCCAGCAGCCCCATTCTCAGTCCCGCCGAGGACAGGAGGGGGTTGGTTGAGCAGTTCTTC. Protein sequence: CASSPILSPAEDRRGLVEQFF.

This chain's CDR3 is CASSRDRRAGYEQYF. CDR3 DNA sequence: TGTGCCAGTAGTAGGGACCGAAGGGCGGGATACGAGCAGTACTTC. The chain is built from TRBV19 and TRBJ2-7; D is possibly TRBD2 (6 bases). Germline V gene lookup returns CDR1 LNHDA and CDR2 SQIVND (reference sequence). This CDR3 comprises 15 residues. V was pared by 4 bases and J by 4 bases, with 17 bases between.

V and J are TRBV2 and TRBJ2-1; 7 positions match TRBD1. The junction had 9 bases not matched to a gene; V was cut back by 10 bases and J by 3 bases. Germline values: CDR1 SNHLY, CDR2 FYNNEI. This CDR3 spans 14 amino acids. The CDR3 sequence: CATYSGTDYNEQFF. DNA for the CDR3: TGTGCCACCTACTCCGGGACAGACTACAATGAGCAGTTCTTC.

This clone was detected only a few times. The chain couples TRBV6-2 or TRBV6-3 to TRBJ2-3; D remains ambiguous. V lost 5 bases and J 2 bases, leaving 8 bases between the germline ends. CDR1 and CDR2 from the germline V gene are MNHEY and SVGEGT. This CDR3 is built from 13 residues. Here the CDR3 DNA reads TGTGCCAGCAGTCGTCGAGTCACAGATACGCAGTATTTT. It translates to CASSRRVTDTQYF.

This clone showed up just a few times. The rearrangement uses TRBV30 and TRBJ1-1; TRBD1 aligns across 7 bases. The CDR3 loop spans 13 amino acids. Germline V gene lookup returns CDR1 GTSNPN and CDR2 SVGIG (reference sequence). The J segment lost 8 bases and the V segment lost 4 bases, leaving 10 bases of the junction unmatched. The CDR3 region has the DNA TGTGCCTGGAATTCCAGGGGGAGGATAGAAGCTTTCTTT. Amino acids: CAWNSRGRIEAFF.

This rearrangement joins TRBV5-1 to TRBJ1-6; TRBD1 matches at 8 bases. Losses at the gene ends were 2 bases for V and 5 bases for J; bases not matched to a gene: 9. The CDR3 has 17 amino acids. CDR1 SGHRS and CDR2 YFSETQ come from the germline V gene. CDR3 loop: CASSFDPPDRDNSPLHF. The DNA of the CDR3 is TGCGCCAGCAGCTTTGATCCCCCGGACAGGGATAATTCACCCCTCCACTTT.

CDR3 DNA: TGTGCCAGCAGAGCGACAGGGGCCGACATCTACGAGCAGTACTTC. Encoded protein: CASRATGADIYEQYF. J is TRBJ2-7 and V is TRBV6-5; TRBD1 matches at 8 bases. CDR1 is MNHEY, CDR2 SVGAGI, per germline. The V segment lost 6 bases and the J segment 3 bases; nucleotides outside the gene matches: 10. The CDR3 is 15 residues long.

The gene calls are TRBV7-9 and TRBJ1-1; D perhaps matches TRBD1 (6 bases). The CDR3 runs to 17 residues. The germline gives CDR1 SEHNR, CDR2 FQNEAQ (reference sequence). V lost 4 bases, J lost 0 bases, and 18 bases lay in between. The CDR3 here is CASSSPRGAGVNTEAFF. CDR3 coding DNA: TGTGCCAGCAGCTCCCCGCGGGGGGCCGGGGTGAACACTGAAGCTTTCTTT. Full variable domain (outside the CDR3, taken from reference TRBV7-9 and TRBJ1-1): DTGVSQNPRHKITKRGQNVTFRCDPISEHNRLYWYRQTLGQGPEFLTYFQNEAQLEKSRLLSDRFSAERPKGSFSTLEIQRTEQGDSAMYLCASSSPRGAGVNTEAFFGQGTRLTVV.

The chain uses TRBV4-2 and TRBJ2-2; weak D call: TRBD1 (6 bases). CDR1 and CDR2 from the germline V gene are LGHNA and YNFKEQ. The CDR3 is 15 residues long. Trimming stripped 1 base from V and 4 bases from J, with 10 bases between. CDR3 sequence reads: CASSQAWTATGELFF. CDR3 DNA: TGTGCCAGCAGCCAAGCCTGGACAGCCACCGGGGAGCTGTTTTTT.

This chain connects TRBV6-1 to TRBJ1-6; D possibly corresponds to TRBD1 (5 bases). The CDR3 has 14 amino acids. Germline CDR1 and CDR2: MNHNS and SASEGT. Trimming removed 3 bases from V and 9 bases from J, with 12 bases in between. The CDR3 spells CASSDPGERSPLHF. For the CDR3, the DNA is TGTGCCAGCAGTGATCCGGGGGAACGTTCACCCCTCCACTTT.

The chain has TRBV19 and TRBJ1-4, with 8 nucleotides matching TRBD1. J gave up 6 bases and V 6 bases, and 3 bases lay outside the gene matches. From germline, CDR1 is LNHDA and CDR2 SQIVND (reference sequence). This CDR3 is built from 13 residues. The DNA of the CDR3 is TGTGCCAGTAGCGACAGGGGTGATGAAAAACTGTTTTTT. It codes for CASSDRGDEKLFF.

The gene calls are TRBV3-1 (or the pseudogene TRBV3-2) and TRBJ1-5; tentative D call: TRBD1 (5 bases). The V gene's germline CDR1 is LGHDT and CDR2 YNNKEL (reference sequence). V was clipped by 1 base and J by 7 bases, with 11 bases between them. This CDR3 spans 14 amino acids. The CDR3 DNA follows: TGTGCCAGCAGCCAAGGGGGGGGAGGGCAGCCCCAGCATTTT. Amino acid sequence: CASSQGGGGQPQHF.

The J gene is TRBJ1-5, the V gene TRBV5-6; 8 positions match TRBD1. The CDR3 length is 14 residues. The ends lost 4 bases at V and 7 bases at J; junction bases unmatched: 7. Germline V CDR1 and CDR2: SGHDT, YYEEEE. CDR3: CASSIGQGGQPQHF. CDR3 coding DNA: TGTGCCAGCAGCATCGGACAGGGCGGGCAGCCCCAGCATTTT.